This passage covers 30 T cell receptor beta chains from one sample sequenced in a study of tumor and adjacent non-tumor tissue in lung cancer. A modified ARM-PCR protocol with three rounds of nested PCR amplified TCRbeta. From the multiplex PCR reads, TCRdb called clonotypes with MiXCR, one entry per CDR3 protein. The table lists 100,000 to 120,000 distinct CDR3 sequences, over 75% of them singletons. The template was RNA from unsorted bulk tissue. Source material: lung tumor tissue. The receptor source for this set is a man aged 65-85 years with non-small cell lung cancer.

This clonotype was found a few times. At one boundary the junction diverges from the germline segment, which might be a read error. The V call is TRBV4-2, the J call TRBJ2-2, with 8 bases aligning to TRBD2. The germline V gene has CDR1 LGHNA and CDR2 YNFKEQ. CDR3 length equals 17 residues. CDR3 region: CASSRYGRGANTGELLF. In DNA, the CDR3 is TGTGCCAGTAGTCGGTATGGGCGGGGGGCCAACACCGGGGAGCTGTTATTT.

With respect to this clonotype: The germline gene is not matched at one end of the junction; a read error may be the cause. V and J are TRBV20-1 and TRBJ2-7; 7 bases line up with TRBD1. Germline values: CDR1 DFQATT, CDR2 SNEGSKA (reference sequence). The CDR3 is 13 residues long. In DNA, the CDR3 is TGCAGTGCTAGGACAGGGCACTCCTATGAGCACTACTTC. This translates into CSARTGHSYEHYF.

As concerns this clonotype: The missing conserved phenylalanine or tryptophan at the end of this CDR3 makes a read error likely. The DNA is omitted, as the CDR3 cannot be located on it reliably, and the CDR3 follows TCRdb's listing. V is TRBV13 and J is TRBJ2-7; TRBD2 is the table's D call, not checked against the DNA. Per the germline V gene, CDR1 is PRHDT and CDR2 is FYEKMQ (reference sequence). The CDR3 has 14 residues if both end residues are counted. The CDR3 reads CASSPARSGYHQYS.

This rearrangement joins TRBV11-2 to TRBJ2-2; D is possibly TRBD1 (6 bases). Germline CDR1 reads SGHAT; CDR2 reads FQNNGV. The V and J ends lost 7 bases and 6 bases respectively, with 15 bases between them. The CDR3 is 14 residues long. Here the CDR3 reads CASNLDSRSGELFF. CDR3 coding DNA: TGTGCCAGCAATCTGGACAGTCGGTCCGGGGAGCTGTTTTTT.

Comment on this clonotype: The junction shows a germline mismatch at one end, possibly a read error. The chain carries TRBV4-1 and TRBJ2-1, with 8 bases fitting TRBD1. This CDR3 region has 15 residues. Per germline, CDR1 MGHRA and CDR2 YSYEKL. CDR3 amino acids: CASSQGLQGANEQFF. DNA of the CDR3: TGCGCCAGTAGCCAAGGTCTGCAGGGGGCCAATGAGCAGTTCTTC.

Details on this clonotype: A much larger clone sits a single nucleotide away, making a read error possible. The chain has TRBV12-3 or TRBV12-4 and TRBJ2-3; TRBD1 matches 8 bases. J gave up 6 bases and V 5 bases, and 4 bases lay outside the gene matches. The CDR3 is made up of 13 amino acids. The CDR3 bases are TGTGCCAGCAGTCCAGGGGGCCTCGATACGCAGTATTTT. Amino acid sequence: CASSPGGLDTQYF.

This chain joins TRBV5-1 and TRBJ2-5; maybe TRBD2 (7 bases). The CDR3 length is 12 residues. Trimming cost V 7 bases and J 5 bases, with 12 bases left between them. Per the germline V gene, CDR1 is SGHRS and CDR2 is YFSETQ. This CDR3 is CASQAGAETQYF. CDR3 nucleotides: TGCGCCAGCCAGGCGGGGGCTGAGACCCAGTACTTC.

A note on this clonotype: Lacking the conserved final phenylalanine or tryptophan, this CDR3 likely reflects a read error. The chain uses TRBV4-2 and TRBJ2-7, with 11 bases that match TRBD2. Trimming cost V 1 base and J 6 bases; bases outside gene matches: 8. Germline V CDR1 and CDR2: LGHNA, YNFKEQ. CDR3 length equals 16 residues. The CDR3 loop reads CASSQGTSGSGTEQYL. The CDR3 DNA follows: TGTGCCAGCAGCCAAGGCACTAGCGGGAGCGGGACCGAGCAGTACTTA.

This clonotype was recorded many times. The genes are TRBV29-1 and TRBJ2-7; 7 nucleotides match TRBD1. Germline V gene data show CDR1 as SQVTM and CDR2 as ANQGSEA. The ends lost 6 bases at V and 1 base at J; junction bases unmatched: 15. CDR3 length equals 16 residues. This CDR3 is CSVVSPPGQISYEQYF. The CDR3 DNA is TGCAGCGTCGTCAGCCCCCCGGGACAGATATCCTACGAGCAGTACTTC.

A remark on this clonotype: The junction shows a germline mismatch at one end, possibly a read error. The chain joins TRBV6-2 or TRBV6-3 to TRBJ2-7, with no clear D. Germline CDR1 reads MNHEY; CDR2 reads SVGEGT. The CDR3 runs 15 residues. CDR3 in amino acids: CASSSRQASSYEQYF. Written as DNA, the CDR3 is TGTGCCAGCAGCAGCCGCCAAGCGAGCTCCTACGAGCAGTACTTT.

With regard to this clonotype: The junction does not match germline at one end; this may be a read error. The CDR3 nucleotides are TGTGCCAGCAGTCCCTCGACGGGCAGCAATCAGCCCCAGCATTTC. It translates to CASSPSTGSNQPQHF. The chain has TRBV28 and TRBJ1-5; D not resolved. The CDR3 length is 15 residues. The V gene's germline CDR1 is MDHEN and CDR2 SYDVKM.

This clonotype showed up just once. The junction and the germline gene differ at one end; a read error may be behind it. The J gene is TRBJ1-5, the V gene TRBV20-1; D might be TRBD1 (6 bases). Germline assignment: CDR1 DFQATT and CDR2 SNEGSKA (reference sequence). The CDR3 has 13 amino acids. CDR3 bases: TGCAGTGCTTGGGGGGGCCCTGAAAGACCTGAGCACTTT. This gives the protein CSAWGGPERPEHF.

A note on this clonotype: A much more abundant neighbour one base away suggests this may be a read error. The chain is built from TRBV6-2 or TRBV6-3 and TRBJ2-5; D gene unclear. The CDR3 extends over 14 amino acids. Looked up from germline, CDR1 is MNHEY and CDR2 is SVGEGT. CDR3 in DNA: TGTGTCAGCAGTACAATCCCAAGCCGGGAGACCCAGTACTTC. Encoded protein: CVSSTIPSRETQYF.

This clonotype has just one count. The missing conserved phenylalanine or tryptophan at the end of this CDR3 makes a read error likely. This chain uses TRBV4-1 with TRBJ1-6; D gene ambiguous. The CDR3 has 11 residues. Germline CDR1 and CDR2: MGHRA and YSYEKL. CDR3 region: CVGSQGGPLHL. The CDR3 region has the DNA TGCGTCGGCAGCCAAGGAGGTCCCCTCCACCTT.

CDR3 coding DNA: TGTGCCAGCGGCCGGGGGGACAGCGGAAGGCCCACAGATACGCAGTATTTT. It specifies CASGRGDSGRPTDTQYF. The rearrangement links TRBV5-6 to TRBJ2-3; TRBD1 or TRBD2 may be the D gene (7 bases each). This CDR3 is built from 17 residues. The V gene's germline CDR1 is SGHDT and CDR2 YYEEEE. V lost 7 bases and J lost 2, with 23 bases in between.

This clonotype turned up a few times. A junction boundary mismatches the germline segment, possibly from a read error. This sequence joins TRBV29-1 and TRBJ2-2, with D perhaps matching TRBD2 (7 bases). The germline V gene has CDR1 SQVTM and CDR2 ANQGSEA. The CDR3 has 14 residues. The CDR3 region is CSADVAGDIGELFF. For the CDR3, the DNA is TGCAGCGCTGACGTGGCGGGGGACATCGGGGAGTTGTTTTTT.

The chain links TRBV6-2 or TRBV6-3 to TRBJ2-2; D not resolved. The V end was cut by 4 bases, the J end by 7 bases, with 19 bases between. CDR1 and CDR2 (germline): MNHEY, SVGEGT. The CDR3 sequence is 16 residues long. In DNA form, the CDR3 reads TGTGCCAGCAGTTCCTCAAACGGCCAAGACATCGGGGAGCTGTTTTTT. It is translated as CASSSSNGQDIGELFF.

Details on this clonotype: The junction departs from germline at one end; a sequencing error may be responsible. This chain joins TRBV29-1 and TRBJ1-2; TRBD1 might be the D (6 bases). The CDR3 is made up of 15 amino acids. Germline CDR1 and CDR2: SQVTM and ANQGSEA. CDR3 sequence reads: CSVGSPGHGGYVYTF. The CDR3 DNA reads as TGCAGTGTTGGATCCCCGGGACACGGGGGATATGTCTACACCTTC.

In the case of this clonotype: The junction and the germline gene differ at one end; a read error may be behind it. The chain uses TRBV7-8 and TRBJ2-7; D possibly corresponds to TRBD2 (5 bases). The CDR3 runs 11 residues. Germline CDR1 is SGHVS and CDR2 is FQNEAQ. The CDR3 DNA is TGTGTCAGCAAGGTGGGAGACGAGCAGTACTTC. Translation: CVSKVGDEQYF.

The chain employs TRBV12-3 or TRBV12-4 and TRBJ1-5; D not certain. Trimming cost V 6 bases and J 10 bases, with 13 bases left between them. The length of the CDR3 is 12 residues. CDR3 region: CASRAAGQPQHF. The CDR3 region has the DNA TGTGCCAGCAGAGCCGCTGGCCAACCCCAGCATTTT.

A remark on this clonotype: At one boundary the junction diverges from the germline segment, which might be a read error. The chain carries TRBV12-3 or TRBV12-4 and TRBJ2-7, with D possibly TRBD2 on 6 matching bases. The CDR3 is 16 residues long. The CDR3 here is CARSLDWGGLYYEQYF. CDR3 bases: TGTGCCAGAAGTTTAGATTGGGGAGGACTGTACTACGAGCAGTACTTC.

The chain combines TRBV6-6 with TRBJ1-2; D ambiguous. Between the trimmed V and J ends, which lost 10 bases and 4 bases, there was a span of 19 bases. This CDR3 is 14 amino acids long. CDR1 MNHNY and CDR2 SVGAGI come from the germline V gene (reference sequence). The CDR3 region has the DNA TGTGCCATCACCCCTCCAGGCGCCTCCTATGGCTACACCTTC. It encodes CAITPPGASYGYTF.

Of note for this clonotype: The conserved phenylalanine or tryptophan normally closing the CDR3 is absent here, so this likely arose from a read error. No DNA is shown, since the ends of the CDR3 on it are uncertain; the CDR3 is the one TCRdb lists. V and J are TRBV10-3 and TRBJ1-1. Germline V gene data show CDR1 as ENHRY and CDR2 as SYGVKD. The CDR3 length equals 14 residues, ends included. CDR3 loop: CAISESEVNTETFS.

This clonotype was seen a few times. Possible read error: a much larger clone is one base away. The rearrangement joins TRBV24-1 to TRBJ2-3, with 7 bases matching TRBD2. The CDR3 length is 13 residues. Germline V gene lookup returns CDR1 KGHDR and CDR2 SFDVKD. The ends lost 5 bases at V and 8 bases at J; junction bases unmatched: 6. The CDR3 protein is CATSGTSVGTQYF. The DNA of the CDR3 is TGTGCCACCAGTGGGACTAGTGTGGGTACGCAGTATTTT.

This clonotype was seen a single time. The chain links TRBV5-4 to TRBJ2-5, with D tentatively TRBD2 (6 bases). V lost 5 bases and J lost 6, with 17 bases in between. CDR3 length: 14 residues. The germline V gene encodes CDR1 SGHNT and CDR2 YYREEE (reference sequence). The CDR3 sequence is CASRRGINKKTQYF. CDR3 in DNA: TGTGCCAGCAGACGGGGGATTAACAAAAAGACCCAGTACTTC.

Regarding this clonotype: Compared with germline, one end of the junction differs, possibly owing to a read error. Written as DNA, the CDR3 is TGTGCCAGCAGCCTTACAGGCGTTGGAATGAACCCTGAAGCTTTCTTT. Its protein is CASSLTGVGMNPEAFF. The chain employs TRBV5-6 and TRBJ1-1, with D maybe TRBD1 (5 bases). Germline V gene lookup returns CDR1 SGHDT and CDR2 YYEEEE. The CDR3 runs 16 residues.

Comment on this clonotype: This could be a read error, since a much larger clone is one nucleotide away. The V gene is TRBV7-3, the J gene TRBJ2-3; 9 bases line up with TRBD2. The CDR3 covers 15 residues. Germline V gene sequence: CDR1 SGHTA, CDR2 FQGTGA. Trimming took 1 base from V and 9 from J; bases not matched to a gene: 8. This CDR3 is CASSLNLAGSKTQYF. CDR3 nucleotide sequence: TGTGCCAGCAGCTTAAACCTAGCGGGGTCAAAAACGCAGTATTTT. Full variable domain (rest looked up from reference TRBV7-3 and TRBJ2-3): GAGVSQTPSNKVTEKGKYVELRCDPISGHTALYWYRQSLGQGPEFLIYFQGTGAADDSGLPNDRFFAVRPEGSVSTLKIQRTERGDSAVYLCASSLNLAGSKTQYFGPGTRLTVL.

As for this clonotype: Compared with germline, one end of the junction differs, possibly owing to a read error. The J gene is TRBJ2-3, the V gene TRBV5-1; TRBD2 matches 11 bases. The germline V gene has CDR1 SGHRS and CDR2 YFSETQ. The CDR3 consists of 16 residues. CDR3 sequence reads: CASSFSGLAGTDAQYF. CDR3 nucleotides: TGCGCCAGCAGCTTCTCAGGACTAGCGGGCACAGATGCGCAGTATTTT.

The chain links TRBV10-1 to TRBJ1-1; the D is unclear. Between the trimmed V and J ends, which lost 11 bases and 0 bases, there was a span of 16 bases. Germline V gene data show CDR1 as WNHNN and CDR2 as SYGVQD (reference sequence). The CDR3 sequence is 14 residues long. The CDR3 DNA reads TGCGCCGGCAATGAGTTGGGAATGAACACTGAAGCTTTCTTT. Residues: CAGNELGMNTEAFF.

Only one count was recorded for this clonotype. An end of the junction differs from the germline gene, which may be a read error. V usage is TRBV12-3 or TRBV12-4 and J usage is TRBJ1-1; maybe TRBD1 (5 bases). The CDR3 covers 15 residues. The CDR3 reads CASSYSGAGNTEAFF. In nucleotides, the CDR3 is TGCGCCAGCAGCTACTCCGGGGCGGGGAACACTGAAGCTTTCTTT.